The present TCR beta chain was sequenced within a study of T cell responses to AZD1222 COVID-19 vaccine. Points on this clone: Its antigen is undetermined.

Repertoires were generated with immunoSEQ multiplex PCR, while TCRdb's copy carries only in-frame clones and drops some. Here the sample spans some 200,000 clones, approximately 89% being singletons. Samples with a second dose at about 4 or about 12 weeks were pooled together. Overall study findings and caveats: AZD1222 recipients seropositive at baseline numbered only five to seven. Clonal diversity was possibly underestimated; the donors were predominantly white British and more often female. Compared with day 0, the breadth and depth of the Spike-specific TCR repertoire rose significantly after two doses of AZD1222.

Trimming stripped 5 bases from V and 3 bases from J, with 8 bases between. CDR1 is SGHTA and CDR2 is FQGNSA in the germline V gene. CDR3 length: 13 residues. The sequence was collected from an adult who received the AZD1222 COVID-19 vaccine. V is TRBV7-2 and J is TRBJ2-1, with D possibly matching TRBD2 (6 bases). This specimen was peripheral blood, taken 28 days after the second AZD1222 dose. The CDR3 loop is CASSLTSYNEQFF. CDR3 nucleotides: TGTGCCAGCAGCCTGACTAGCTACAATGAGCAGTTCTTC.